This TCR beta chain appears in the sequencing data of a study of cytomegalovirus exposure and HLA in healthy donors. On the study more broadly: Researchers found that roughly 81% of about 400 genotyped donors fell within the Caucasian-associated ancestry cluster.

Study-wide results and caveats: As a later analysis showed, a missense DCLRE1C variant was linked to trimming of TCR beta V- and J-genes. The study flagged about 150 TCR beta chains as cytomegalovirus-associated.

PCR involved 60 Vbeta and 13 Jbeta primers. This table comes from immunoSEQ multiplex PCR, and its TCRdb copy is limited to in-frame clones, with some not included. The listing contains about 130,000 clones. CDR1 and CDR2 from the germline V gene are WSHSY and SAAADI. The V segment lost 1 base and the J segment 2 bases; nucleotides outside the gene matches: 4. This CDR3 is 16 amino acids long. Healthy bone marrow donors made up the donors. On this clone: The antigen remains unidentified.

This sequence originates from a woman aged 55-70 years in good health and CMV-seronegative. The specimen was PBMCs. This chain links TRBV10-2 with TRBJ2-7; 11 nucleotides match TRBD1. CDR3 protein: CASSEFGTGGPYEQYF. CDR3 sequence (DNA): TGCGCCAGCAGTGAGTTCGGGACAGGGGGACCCTACGAGCAGTACTTC.